This TCR beta chain was profiled in a study of cytomegalovirus exposure and HLA in healthy donors. Study conclusions and caveats: In a later analysis, HLA-associated beta chains showed higher expansion and lower generation probabilities than comparable chains. Some V segments, including TRBV6-2 and TRBV6-3, were excluded as indistinguishable.

With 60 Vbeta and 13 Jbeta primers, the PCR was carried out. Sequencing was performed with immunoSEQ multiplex PCR; in TCRdb, only in-frame clones are kept and a portion is missing. The table records more than 100,000 clones, about two thirds of them present only once. This CDR3 comprises 14 residues. The V gene's germline CDR1 is LNHDA and CDR2 SQIVND (reference sequence). The V gene lost 3 bases and the J gene lost 2 bases, with 11 bases spanning the gap. Note on this clone: Its specificity is not known.

Sequencing was carried out using PBMCs. The rearrangement links TRBV19 to TRBJ2-7; weak D call: TRBD1 (5 bases). The clonotype originates from a middle-aged woman in good health and CMV-seronegative. CDR3 DNA: TGTGCCAGTAGTATCGGACACCCGACCTACGAGCAGTACTTC. Translating it yields CASSIGHPTYEQYF. The complete variable domain, with remaining parts taken from reference TRBV19 and TRBJ2-7, reads DGGITQSPKYLFRKEGQNVTLSCEQNLNHDAMYWYRQDPGQGLRLIYYSQIVNDFQKGDIAEGYSVSREKKESFPLTVTSAQKNPTAFYLCASSIGHPTYEQYFGPGTRLTVT.